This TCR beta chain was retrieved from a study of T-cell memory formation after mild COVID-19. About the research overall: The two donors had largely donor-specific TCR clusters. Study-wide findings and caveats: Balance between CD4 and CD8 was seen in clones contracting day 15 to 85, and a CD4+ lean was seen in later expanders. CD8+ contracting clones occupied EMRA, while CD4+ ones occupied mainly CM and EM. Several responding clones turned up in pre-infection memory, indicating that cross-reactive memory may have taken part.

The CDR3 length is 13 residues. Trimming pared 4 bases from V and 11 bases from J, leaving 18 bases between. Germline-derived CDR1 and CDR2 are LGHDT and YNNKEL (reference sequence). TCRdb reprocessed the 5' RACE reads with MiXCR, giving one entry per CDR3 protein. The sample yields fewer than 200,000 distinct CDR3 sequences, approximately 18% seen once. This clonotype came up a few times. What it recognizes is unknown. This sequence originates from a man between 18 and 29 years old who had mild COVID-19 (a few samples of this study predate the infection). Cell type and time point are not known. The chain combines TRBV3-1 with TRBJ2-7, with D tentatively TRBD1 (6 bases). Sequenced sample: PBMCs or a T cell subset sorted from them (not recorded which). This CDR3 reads CASSPTPTGIKYF. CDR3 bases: TGTGCCAGCAGCCCTACTCCGACAGGTATAAAGTACTTC.